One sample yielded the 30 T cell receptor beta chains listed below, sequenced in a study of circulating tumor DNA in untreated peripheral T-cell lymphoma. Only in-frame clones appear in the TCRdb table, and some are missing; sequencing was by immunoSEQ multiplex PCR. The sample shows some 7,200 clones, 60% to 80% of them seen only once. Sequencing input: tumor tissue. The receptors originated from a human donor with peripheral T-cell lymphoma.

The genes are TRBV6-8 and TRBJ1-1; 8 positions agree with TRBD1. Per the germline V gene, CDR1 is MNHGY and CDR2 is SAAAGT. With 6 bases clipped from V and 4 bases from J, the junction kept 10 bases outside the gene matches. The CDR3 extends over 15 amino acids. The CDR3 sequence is CASRPYRGASTEAFF. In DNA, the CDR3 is TGTGCCAGCAGACCATACAGGGGGGCTAGCACTGAAGCTTTCTTT.

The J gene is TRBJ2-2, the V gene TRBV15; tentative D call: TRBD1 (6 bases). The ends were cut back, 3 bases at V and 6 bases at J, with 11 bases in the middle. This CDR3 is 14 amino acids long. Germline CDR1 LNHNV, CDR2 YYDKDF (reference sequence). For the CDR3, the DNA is TGTGCCACCAGCAGGGGTTGGGGGCCCGGGGAGCTGTTTTTT. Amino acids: CATSRGWGPGELFF.

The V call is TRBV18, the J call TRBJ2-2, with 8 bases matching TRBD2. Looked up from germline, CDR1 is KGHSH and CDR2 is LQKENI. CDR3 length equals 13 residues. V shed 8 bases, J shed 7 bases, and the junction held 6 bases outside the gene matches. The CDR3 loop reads CASAEREHGELFF. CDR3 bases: TGTGCCAGCGCTGAGCGGGAGCACGGGGAGCTGTTTTTT.

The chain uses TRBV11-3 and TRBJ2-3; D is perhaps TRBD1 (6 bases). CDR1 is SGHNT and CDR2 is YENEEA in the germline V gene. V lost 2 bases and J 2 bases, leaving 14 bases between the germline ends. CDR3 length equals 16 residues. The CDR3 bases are TGTGCCAGCAGCTTACAGGGGACACAATTCACAGATACGCAGTATTTT. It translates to CASSLQGTQFTDTQYF.

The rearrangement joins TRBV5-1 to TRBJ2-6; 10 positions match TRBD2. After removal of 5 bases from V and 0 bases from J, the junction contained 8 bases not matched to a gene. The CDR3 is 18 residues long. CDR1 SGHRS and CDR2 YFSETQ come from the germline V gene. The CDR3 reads CASSISSGGSSGANVLTF. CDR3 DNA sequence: TGCGCCAGCAGTATCTCTAGCGGGGGTTCCTCTGGGGCCAACGTCCTGACTTTC. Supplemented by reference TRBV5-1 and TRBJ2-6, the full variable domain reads KAGVTQTPRYLIKTRGQQVTLSCSPISGHRSVSWYQQTPGQGLQFLFEYFSETQRNKGNFPGRFSGRQFSNSRSEMNVSTLELGDSALYLCASSISSGGSSGANVLTFGAGSRLTVL.

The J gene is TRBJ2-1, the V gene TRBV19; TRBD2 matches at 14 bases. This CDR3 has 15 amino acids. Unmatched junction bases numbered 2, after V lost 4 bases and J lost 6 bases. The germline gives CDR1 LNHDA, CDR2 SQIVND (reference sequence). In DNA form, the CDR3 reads TGTGCCAGTAGTAGGACTAGCGGGGGGCTCAATGAGCAGTTCTTC. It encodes CASSRTSGGLNEQFF. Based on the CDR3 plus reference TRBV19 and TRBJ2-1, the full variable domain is DGGITQSPKYLFRKEGQNVTLSCEQNLNHDAMYWYRQDPGQGLRLIYYSQIVNDFQKGDIAEGYSVSREKKESFPLTVTSAQKNPTAFYLCASSRTSGGLNEQFFGPGTRLTVL.

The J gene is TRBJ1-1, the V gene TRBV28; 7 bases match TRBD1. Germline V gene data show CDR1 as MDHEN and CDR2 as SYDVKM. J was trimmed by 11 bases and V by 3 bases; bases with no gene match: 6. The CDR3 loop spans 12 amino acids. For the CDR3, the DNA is TGTGCCAGCAGTTTTTCAGGGGGTCAGGCTTTCTTT. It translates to CASSFSGGQAFF.

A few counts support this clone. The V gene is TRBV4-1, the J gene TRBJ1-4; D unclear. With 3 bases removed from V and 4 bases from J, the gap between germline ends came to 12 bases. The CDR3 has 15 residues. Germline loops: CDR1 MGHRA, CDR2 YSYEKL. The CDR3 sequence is CASSHIDGNNEKLFF. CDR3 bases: TGCGCCAGCAGCCATATAGACGGCAATAATGAAAAACTGTTTTTT.

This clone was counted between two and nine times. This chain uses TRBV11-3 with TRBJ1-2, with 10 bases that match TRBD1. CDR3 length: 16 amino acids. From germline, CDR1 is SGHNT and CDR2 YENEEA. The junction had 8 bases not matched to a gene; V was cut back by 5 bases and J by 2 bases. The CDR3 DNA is TGTGCCAGCAGCCAAGTGGGACAGGGGCTAAACTATGGCTACACCTTC. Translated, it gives CASSQVGQGLNYGYTF.

The CDR3: CASRNRGPENYGYTF. The DNA of the CDR3 is TGTGCCAGCAGAAACAGGGGGCCAGAGAACTATGGCTACACCTTC. The V gene is TRBV6-8, the J gene TRBJ1-2, with TRBD1 identical over 9 bases. Germline CDR1 MNHGY, CDR2 SAAAGT. CDR3 length: 15 amino acids. J was trimmed by 2 bases and V by 6 bases; bases with no gene match: 7.

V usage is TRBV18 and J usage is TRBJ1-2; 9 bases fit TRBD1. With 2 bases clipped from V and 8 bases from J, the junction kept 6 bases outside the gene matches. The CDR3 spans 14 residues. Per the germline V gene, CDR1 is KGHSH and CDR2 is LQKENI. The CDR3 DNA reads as TGTGCCAGCTCACCAGTGACAGGGGGTTTCGGCTACACCTTC. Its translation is CASSPVTGGFGYTF.

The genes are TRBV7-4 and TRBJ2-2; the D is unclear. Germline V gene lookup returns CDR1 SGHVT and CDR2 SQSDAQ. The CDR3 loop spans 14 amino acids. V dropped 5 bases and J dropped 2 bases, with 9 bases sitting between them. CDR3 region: CASSHDQNTGELFF. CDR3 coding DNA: TGTGCCAGCAGCCACGACCAAAACACCGGGGAGCTGTTTTTT.

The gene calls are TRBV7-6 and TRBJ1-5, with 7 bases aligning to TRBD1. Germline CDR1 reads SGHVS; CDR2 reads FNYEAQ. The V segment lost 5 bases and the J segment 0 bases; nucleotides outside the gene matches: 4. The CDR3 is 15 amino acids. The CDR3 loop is CASSHGTASNQPQHF. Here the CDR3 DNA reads TGTGCCAGCAGCCATGGGACAGCTAGCAATCAGCCCCAGCATTTT.

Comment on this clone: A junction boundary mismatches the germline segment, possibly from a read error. CDR3 amino acids: CVSSPLKTGGARAEAFF. CDR3 nucleotides: TGTGTCAGCTCACCACTAAAGACAGGTGGAGCAAGGGCTGAAGCTTTCTTT. The rearrangement joins TRBV18 to TRBJ1-1; D perhaps matches TRBD1 (6 bases). This CDR3 is built from 17 residues. The germline V gene has CDR1 KGHSH and CDR2 LQKENI.

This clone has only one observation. This CDR3 is CASRKQGEKLFF. CDR3 DNA: TGTGCCAGTAGGAAGCAGGGTGAAAAACTGTTTTTT. The genes are TRBV19 and TRBJ1-4; D is possibly TRBD1 (5 bases). Germline lookup yields CDR1 LNHDA and CDR2 SQIVND (reference sequence). Trimming stripped 6 bases from V and 7 bases from J, with 9 bases between. The CDR3 consists of 12 residues.

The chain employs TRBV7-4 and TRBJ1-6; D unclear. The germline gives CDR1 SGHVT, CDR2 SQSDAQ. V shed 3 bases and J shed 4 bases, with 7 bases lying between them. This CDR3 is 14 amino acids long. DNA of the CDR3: TGTGCCAGCAGCTTGGAGGCTTATAATTCACCCCTCCACTTT. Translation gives CASSLEAYNSPLHF.

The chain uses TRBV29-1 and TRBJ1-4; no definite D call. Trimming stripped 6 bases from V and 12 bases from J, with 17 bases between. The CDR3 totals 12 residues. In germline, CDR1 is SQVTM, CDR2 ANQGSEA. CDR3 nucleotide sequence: TGCAGCGTGACCGGGCCCACTTTAGAACTGTTTTTT. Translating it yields CSVTGPTLELFF.

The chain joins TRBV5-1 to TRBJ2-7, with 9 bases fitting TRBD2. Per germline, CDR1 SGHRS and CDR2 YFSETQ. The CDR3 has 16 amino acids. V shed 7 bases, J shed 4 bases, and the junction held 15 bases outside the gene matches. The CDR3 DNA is TGCGCCAGCCCCGCAGAAGAGCGGGAGGCCCGGTACGAGCAGTACTTC. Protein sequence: CASPAEEREARYEQYF.

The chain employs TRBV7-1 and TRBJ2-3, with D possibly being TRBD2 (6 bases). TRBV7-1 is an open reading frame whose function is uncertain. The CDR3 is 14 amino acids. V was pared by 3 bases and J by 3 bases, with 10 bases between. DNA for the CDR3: TGTGCCAGCAGCTCTGGGAGGATGACAGATACGCAGTATTTT. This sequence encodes CASSSGRMTDTQYF.

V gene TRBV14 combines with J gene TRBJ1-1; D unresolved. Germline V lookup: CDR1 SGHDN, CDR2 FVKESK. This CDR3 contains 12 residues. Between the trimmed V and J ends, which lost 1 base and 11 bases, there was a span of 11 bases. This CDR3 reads CASSQGWPGAFF. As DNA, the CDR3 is TGTGCCAGCAGCCAAGGGTGGCCCGGGGCTTTCTTT.

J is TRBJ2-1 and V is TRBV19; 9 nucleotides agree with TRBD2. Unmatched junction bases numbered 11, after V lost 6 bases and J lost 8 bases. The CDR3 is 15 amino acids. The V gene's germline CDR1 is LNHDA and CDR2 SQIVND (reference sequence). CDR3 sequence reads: CASSKPGTSIDEQFF. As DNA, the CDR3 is TGTGCCAGTAGCAAGCCCGGGACTAGCATCGATGAGCAGTTCTTC. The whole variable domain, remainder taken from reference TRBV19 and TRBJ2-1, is DGGITQSPKYLFRKEGQNVTLSCEQNLNHDAMYWYRQDPGQGLRLIYYSQIVNDFQKGDIAEGYSVSREKKESFPLTVTSAQKNPTAFYLCASSKPGTSIDEQFFGPGTRLTVL.

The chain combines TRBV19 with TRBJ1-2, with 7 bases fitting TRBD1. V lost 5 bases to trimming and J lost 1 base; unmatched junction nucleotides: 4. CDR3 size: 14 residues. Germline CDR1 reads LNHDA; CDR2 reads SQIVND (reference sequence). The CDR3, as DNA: TGTGCCAGTAGTTGGGCAGGGGGTAACTATGGCTACACCTTC. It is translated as CASSWAGGNYGYTF.

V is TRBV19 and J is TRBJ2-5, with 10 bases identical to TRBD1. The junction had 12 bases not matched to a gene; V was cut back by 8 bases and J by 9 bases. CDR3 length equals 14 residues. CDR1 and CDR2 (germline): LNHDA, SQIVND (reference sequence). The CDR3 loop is CASSTLDRGSPQYF. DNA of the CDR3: TGTGCCAGTTCTACACTGGACAGGGGGTCGCCCCAGTACTTC.

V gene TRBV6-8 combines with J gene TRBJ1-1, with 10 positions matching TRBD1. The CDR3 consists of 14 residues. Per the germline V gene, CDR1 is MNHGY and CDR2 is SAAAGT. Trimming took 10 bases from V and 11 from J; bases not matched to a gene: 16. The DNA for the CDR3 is TGTGCCACCAGCCCTTCCGGGACAGGGGTAAACGCTTTCTTT. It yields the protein CATSPSGTGVNAFF.

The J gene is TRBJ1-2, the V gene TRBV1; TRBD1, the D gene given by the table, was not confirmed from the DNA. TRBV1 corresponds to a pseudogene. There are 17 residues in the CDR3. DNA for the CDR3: TGCGCCAGCAGCCAAGATCCCCAGACAGGGAACTCCTATGGCTACACCTTC. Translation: CASSQDPQTGNSYGYTF.

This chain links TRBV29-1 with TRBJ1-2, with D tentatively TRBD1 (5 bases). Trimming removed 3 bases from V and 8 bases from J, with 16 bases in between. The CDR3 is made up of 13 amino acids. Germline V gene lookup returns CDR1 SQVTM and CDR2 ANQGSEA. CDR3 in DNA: TGCAGCGTTGAGACCAGGGTAGCGGGGGGCTACACCTTC. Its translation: CSVETRVAGGYTF.

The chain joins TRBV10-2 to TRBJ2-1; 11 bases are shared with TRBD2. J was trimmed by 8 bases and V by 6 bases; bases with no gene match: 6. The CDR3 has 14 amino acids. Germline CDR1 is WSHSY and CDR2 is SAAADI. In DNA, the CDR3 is TGCGCCAGCAGGGTAGCGGGGGGGCTGGATGAGCAGTTCTTC. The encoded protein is CASRVAGGLDEQFF.

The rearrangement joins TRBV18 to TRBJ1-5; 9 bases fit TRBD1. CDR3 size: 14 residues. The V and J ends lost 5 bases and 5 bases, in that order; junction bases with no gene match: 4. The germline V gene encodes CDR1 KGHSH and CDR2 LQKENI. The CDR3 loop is CASSAGTGHQPQHF. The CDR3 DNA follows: TGTGCCAGCTCAGCCGGGACAGGGCATCAGCCCCAGCATTTT.

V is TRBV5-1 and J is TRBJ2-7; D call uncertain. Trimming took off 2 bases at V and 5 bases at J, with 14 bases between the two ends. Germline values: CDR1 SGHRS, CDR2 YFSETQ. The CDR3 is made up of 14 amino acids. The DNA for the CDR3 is TGCGCCAGCAGCTTAGGCAGACCTACGGACGAGCAGTACTTC. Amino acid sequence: CASSLGRPTDEQYF.

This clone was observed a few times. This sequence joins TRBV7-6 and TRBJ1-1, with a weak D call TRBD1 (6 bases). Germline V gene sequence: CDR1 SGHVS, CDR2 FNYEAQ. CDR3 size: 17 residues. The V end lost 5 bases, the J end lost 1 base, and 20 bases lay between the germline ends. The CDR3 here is CASSPTRSGAANTEAFF. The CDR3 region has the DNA TGTGCCAGCAGCCCTACCCGGTCGGGGGCCGCGAACACTGAAGCTTTCTTT.